The rows below give T cell receptor beta chains drawn from one sample of a study of blood T cell repertoires in COVID-19. Profiling relied on immunoSEQ multiplex PCR, and the TCRdb table lists in-frame clones only, not all of them. The table has around 190,000 clones, 70% to 90% seen once. The sample was peripheral blood. The receptors were sampled from a man between 65 and 80 years old with active or convalescent COVID-19. The CDR3 runs from the conserved cysteine through the conserved F or W.

>TRBV4-3|TRBJ2-7
CASSHSRDRSSYEQYF
>TRBV9|TRBJ2-7
CASSVTGTSYEQYF
>TRBV6-2/TRBV6-3|TRBJ2-1
CASSTSGRVHNEQFF
>TRBV30|TRBJ1-5
CAWSLQGFSNQPQHF
>TRBV5-5|TRBJ1-5
CASSLEAGGDQPQHF
>TRBV28|TRBJ1-4
CASERSVNEKLFF
>TRBV30|TRBJ2-3
CAWSVRAGASTDTQYF
>TRBV11-2|TRBJ1-4
CASSHRVGGHFNEKLFF
>TRBV18|TRBJ1-5
CASSRRQVSNQPQHF
>TRBV15|TRBJ2-5
CATSREGFRGETQYF
>TRBV6-1|TRBJ1-2
CASSEGREYYGYTF
>TRBV20-1|TRBJ2-2
CSALRTGELFF
>TRBV6-2/TRBV6-3|TRBJ2-3
CASSPGADTQYF
>TRBV7-8|TRBJ1-2
CASSSQNLNYGYTF
>TRBV6-5|TRBJ2-7
CASSYEGAREQYF
>TRBV19|TRBJ1-3
CASSAGTVGSGNTIYF
>TRBV11-2|TRBJ2-1
CASSTGTSGYNEQFF
>TRBV5-4|TRBJ2-6
CASSTGSSGANVLTF